The 13 T cell receptor beta chains below were found in one sample sequenced in a study of T cells in Graves' hyperthyroidism and ophthalmopathy. There were TCR beta CDR3 regions amplified from RNA transcripts. First-round RT-PCR with HTBI primers amplified the TCR CDR3 region. TCRdb used MiXCR to reprocess the multiplex PCR reads, holding one entry per CDR3 protein. The profile shows nearly 600,000 distinct CDR3 sequences, approximately 15% of them singletons. Sequencing was performed on blood. The source of these receptors is a woman aged 25 to 39 with Graves' hyperthyroidism that later progressed to Graves' ophthalmopathy.

This clonotype was observed at least ten times. The V gene is TRBV20-1, the J gene TRBJ2-1, with 12 positions matching TRBD2. This CDR3 is 16 amino acids long. V was pared by 1 base and J by 9 bases, with 10 bases of the junction left unmatched. Germline CDR1 is DFQATT and CDR2 is SNEGSKA (reference sequence). CDR3 DNA: TGCAGTGCTAGAGCTGGACTAGCGGGAAGGGGGGGTGAGCAGTTCTTC. Translation gives CSARAGLAGRGGEQFF.

This clonotype was picked up a small number of times. The chain employs TRBV6-9 and TRBJ2-7, with 14 nucleotides matching TRBD2. The CDR3 is 15 amino acids. Unmatched junction bases numbered 4, after V lost 7 bases and J lost 2 bases. Germline V gene sequence: CDR1 MNHGY, CDR2 SVAAGI. CDR3 coding DNA: TGTGCCAGCAAGGGACTAGCGGGAGAGCCCTACGAGCAGTACTTC. Translated: CASKGLAGEPYEQYF.

This clonotype has a handful of counts. The chain carries TRBV7-2 and TRBJ2-1; D possibly uses TRBD1 or TRBD2 (5 bases each). Germline V lookup: CDR1 SGHTA, CDR2 FQGNSA. The CDR3 spans 17 residues. V was pared by 5 bases and J by 0 bases, with 17 bases between. The CDR3 DNA reads as TGTGCCAGCAGCGCCCTCATGGGGGTTAGCTCCTACAATGAGCAGTTCTTC. This encodes CASSALMGVSSYNEQFF.

This clonotype was picked up many times. The genes are TRBV9 and TRBJ2-3, with 7 positions matching TRBD2. The CDR3 runs to 16 residues. Germline V gives CDR1 SGDLS, CDR2 YYNGEE. Trimming removed 0 bases from V and 4 bases from J; junction bases left unmatched: 8. CDR3 coding DNA: TGTGCCAGCAGCGTAGCCTTTGGGACTATCGCAGATACGCAGTATTTT. Amino acid sequence: CASSVAFGTIADTQYF.

This clonotype was seen ten or more times. V gene TRBV6-1 combines with J gene TRBJ2-3, with TRBD2 matching over 10 bases. The CDR3 totals 17 residues. With V trimmed by 4 bases and J by 3 bases, 10 bases remained unmatched. Germline V gene sequence: CDR1 MNHNS, CDR2 SASEGT. CDR3 amino acids: CASSARLAGVGTDTQYF. CDR3 DNA sequence: TGTGCCAGCAGTGCAAGGCTAGCGGGAGTTGGTACAGATACGCAGTATTTT.

This clonotype was picked up many times. The genes are TRBV11-2 and TRBJ2-7; 8 bases are shared with TRBD2. CDR3 length: 15 amino acids. Germline V lookup: CDR1 SGHAT, CDR2 FQNNGV. V dropped 4 bases and J dropped 3; count of bases not matched to a gene: 8. The CDR3 DNA reads TGTGCCAGCAGCTCCCCCGGGGGGGGGATCTACGAGCAGTACTTC. Amino acids: CASSSPGGGIYEQYF.

This clonotype has only a few counts. The chain has TRBV27 and TRBJ1-3, with D possibly being TRBD1 (5 bases). Germline-derived CDR1 and CDR2 are MNHEY and SMNVEV (reference sequence). The CDR3 consists of 15 residues. V lost 6 bases, J lost 0 bases, and 12 bases lay in between. For the CDR3, the DNA is TGTGCCAGCAGCCGGGACGCCAGCTCTGGAAACACCATATATTTT. As protein: CASSRDASSGNTIYF.

The gene calls are TRBV7-8 and TRBJ2-1; 9 bases are a match to TRBD1. Germline trimming cut 3 bases from V and 2 bases from J; bases unmatched to any gene: 5. This CDR3 has 16 residues. Germline assignment: CDR1 SGHVS and CDR2 FQNEAQ. CDR3 in DNA: TGTGCCAGCAGCTTTTTGGACAGGGGCACCTACAATGAGCAGTTCTTC. Encoded protein: CASSFLDRGTYNEQFF.

Ten or more counts support this clonotype. V and J are TRBV3-1 and TRBJ1-6; TRBD1 is a possible D gene (5 bases). V gave up 0 bases and J gave up 14 bases, with 11 bases separating them. The germline V gene has CDR1 LGHDT and CDR2 YNNKEL (reference sequence). The CDR3 spans 13 residues. The CDR3, as DNA: TGTGCCAGCAGCCAAGACGGAGGGGAGACCCTCCACTTT. Amino acids: CASSQDGGETLHF.

Points on this clonotype: A junction boundary mismatches the germline segment, possibly from a read error. The chain is built from TRBV10-3 and TRBJ2-1; 10 positions match TRBD2. The CDR3 covers 16 residues. CDR1 and CDR2 from the germline V gene are ENHRY and SYGVKD. The CDR3 spells CAVSGRAGGTINEQFF. In nucleotides, the CDR3 is TGTGCCGTCAGCGGGAGGGCCGGAGGCACGATCAATGAGCAGTTCTTC.

This clonotype has a count of ten or more. The chain carries TRBV10-3 and TRBJ1-1, with D maybe TRBD1 (5 bases). Per germline, CDR1 ENHRY and CDR2 SYGVKD. This CDR3 region has 15 residues. With 7 bases removed from V and 4 bases from J, the gap between germline ends came to 19 bases. This CDR3 is CAINRDGTGVTEAFF. DNA for the CDR3: TGTGCCATCAACCGGGACGGTACGGGGGTCACTGAAGCTTTCTTT.

The J gene is TRBJ1-1, the V gene TRBV6-2 or TRBV6-3; 9 bases map to TRBD1. The CDR3 is made up of 14 amino acids. The V gene end was trimmed by 7 bases and the J gene end by 5 bases; junction bases not matched to a gene: 8. Germline V gene data show CDR1 as MNHEY and CDR2 as SVGEGT. CDR3 DNA sequence: TGTGCCAGCACCGCCGGGACAGGGAGGACTGAAGCTTTCTTT. Protein: CASTAGTGRTEAFF.

The table lists this clonotype with a few counts. The chain recombines TRBV10-3 with TRBJ1-1; TRBD1 matches 11 bases. Per the germline V gene, CDR1 is ENHRY and CDR2 is SYGVKD. The CDR3 length is 14 residues. Losses at the gene ends were 8 bases for V and 4 bases for J; bases not matched to a gene: 6. Written as DNA, the CDR3 is TGTGCCATCGGACAGGGGGCTGGGGGCACTGAAGCTTTCTTT. This codes for CAIGQGAGGTEAFF.